These 8 T cell receptor beta chains came from one sample sequenced in a study of identical twins (dated by TCRdb to about 2016). Preparation of the library involved 5' RACE. Sequencing was carried out with an Illumina HiSeq 2000. TCRdb redid the processing of the public reads, applying fastp at Q25 and MiXCR, and retained in-frame beta chains. Under each unique CDR3 protein, matching rows form one entry showing the most common genes and DNA. The sample yields 1.5 million to 2 million distinct CDR3 sequences; about 32% were counted once. The ten largest clones take up 0.27% of the sample. What was sequenced was cord blood. Receptor source: a newborn girl in good health.

The gene calls are TRBV6-1 and TRBJ2-5, with 13 bases identical to TRBD2. This CDR3 has 17 residues. Trimming took 6 bases from V and 5 from J; bases not matched to a gene: 12. Germline loops: CDR1 MNHNS, CDR2 SASEGT. As DNA, the CDR3 is TGTGCCAGCAGCCTCACTATGGGACTAGCGGGACGGGAGACCCAGTACTTC. Protein sequence: CASSLTMGLAGRETQYF.

This clonotype has only a few counts. The chain carries TRBV2 and TRBJ2-7, with a possible D match to TRBD2 (6 bases). V was cut by 6 bases and J by 0 bases, with 12 bases left in between. The CDR3 spans 14 residues. CDR1 is SNHLY and CDR2 is FYNNEI in the germline V gene. The CDR3 DNA reads TGTGCCAGCAGAGACATCGGGAGCTCCTACGAGCAGTACTTC. Its translation is CASRDIGSSYEQYF.

Turning to this clonotype: The junction does not match germline at one end; this may be a read error. The chain is built from TRBV12-3 or TRBV12-4 and TRBJ2-1; TRBD1 aligns across 8 bases. The CDR3 covers 14 residues. The CDR3 protein is CATSLVGTGNEQFF. The DNA of the CDR3 is TGTGCCACCAGTTTAGTCGGGACAGGAAATGAGCAGTTCTTC.

The table lists this clonotype with many counts. The chain couples TRBV4-2 to TRBJ2-1; 12 nucleotides agree with TRBD2. J lost 3 bases, V lost 5 bases, and 5 bases had no gene match. The CDR3 totals 16 residues. CDR1 is LGHNA and CDR2 is YNFKEQ in the germline V gene. This CDR3 reads CASSSWTSGVYNEQFF. The CDR3 nucleotides read TGTGCCAGCAGCTCCTGGACTAGCGGGGTCTACAATGAGCAGTTCTTC.

The V call is TRBV6-6, the J call TRBJ1-2, with D tentatively TRBD1 (6 bases). Germline loops: CDR1 MNHNY, CDR2 SVGAGI (reference sequence). This CDR3 region has 15 residues. The V gene lost 0 bases and the J gene lost 2 bases, with 10 bases spanning the gap. The CDR3: CASSYSTQGNYGYTF. CDR3 DNA: TGTGCCAGCAGTTACTCGACACAGGGCAACTATGGCTACACCTTC.

This rearrangement joins TRBV28 to TRBJ2-7; TRBD1 aligns across 7 bases. This CDR3 is built from 14 residues. The germline V gene has CDR1 MDHEN and CDR2 SYDVKM. The junction had 8 bases not matched to a gene; V was cut back by 5 bases and J by 4 bases. The chain's CDR3 is CASSVYRQGYEQYF. DNA for the CDR3: TGTGCCAGCAGTGTGTATCGACAGGGTTACGAGCAGTACTTC.

This clonotype has a handful of counts. The rearrangement uses TRBV21-1 and TRBJ1-6; the table's D call, TRBD1, has no DNA check behind it. TRBV21-1 constitutes a pseudogene. The CDR3 covers 17 residues. CDR3 in DNA: TGTGCCAGCAGCAAACGGCCGGGGCAGGGCTATAATTCACCCCTCCACTTT. Its protein product is CASSKRPGQGYNSPLHF.

This clonotype was counted only a few times. CDR3 amino acids: CASSPTSGGPFMMIGGQFF. CDR3 coding DNA: TGTGCCAGCAGCCCGACTAGCGGGGGCCCCTTCATGATGATCGGGGGGCAGTTCTTC. The chain is built from TRBV12-3 or TRBV12-4 and TRBJ2-1, with 12 positions matching TRBD2. The CDR3 runs 19 residues. V was pared by 6 bases and J by 12 bases, with 24 bases of the junction left unmatched.